This T cell receptor (beta chain) was recovered during a study of blood T cells in healthy people across ages. Study-wide results and limits: Age brought a roughly linear fall in TCR beta diversity measured per million T cells.

Concerning this clonotype: The antigen remains undetermined. A junction end diverges from the germline sequence, so it may reflect a read error.

This CDR3 is 14 amino acids long. Germline CDR1 SGHRS, CDR2 YFSETQ. Using a J-beta primer mix together with a sample-barcoded 5' primer, a second PCR was run for about 6 to 12 cycles. TCRdb fed the 5' RACE reads into MiXCR, producing one record per CDR3 protein. In the table there are about 780,000 distinct CDR3 sequences, about 45% of which are singletons. The rearrangement uses TRBV5-1 and TRBJ2-1; TRBD1 matches 9 bases. This sequence originates from an elderly man in good health. The specimen was blood. As DNA, the CDR3 is TGCGCCAGCAGTTTGGACAGGGGTGGAAATGAGCAGTTCTTC. Amino acid sequence: CASSLDRGGNEQFF.